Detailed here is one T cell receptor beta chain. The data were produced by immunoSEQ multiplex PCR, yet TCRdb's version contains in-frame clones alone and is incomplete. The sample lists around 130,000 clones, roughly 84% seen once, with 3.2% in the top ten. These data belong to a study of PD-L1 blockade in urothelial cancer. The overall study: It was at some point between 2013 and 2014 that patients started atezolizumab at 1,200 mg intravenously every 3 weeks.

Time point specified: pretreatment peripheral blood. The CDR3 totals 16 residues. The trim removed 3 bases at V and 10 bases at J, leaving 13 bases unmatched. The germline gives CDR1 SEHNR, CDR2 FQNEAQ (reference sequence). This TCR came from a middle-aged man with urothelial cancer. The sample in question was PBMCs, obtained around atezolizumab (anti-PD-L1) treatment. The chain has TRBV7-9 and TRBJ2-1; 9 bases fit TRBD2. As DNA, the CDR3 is TGTGCCAGCAGCTTGACTAGCGGATACCAGAGGGGGGAGCAGTTCTTC. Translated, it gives CASSLTSGYQRGEQFF. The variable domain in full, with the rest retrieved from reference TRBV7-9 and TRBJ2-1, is DTGVSQNPRHKITKRGQNVTFRCDPISEHNRLYWYRQTLGQGPEFLTYFQNEAQLEKSRLLSDRFSAERPKGSFSTLEIQRTEQGDSAMYLCASSLTSGYQRGEQFFGPGTRLTVL.